These T cell receptor beta chains were read from a single sample in a study of T cell repertoires in cytomegalovirus infection. A single record per CDR3 protein comes from TCRdb applying MiXCR to the reads. This table holds some 920,000 distinct CDR3 sequences, around a third found once. These receptors' targets are unknown. The specimen comprised cultured CD8+ T cells from PBMCs, sampled from culture after CMV antigen stimulation. The receptors originated from a human donor in good health (CMV status not recorded). Some clones in this sample may be carry-over from other donors' samples. The CDR3 runs from the conserved cysteine through the conserved F or W. A clone size is listed for some rows: how often the clone was seen (once, few, many), or a class if it is expanded.

v_gene | abundance | CDR3aa
TRBV28 | NA | CASSFRGVPEAFF
TRBV19 | few | CASSISDNEQFF
TRBV24-1 | NA | CATSDRANIGEQFF
TRBV4-1 | NA | CASSQDPPGGLGAFF
TRBV19 | few | CASSTPDSSYNEQFF
TRBV7-2 | many | CASSFTAGGYNEQFF
TRBV7-9 | many | CASSSPGQGYRRGEKLFF
TRBV6-2/TRBV6-3 | many | CASSKHSAFEQSNQPQHF
TRBV10-2 | NA | CASRDQKEAFF
TRBV28 | many | CASSLGQGAGNEQFF
TRBV9 | few | CALRRGWPDNEQFF
TRBV7-6 | few | CASSSWGGLAHLDTQYF
TRBV24-1 | NA | CATSTMQGQEEYYGYTF
TRBV11-2 | few | CASSLEEGLGPGELFF
TRBV6-1 | NA | CASSELGDEQYF
TRBV9 | few | CASSVEGLAGGIGETQYF
TRBV27 | few | CASSLRGDLNEQFF
TRBV12-3/TRBV12-4 | NA | CASTGDGQETQYF
TRBV12-5 | few | CASGFSPGQPDTQYF
TRBV7-8 | NA | CASSFEGEETQYF
TRBV7-6 | few | CASSLGPSGSYNSPLHF